This is a list of T cell receptor beta chains from one sample in a study of persistence of HIV-infected CD4 T cells. Generated by immunoSEQ multiplex PCR, the TCRdb table keeps only in-frame clones and is missing some. The sample records fewer than 30,000 clones, 82% being singletons. No antigens are known for them. The source material was CD4+ T cells sorted from PBMCs after approximately 20-hour stimulation, sampled from a patient who received antiretroviral therapy. All receptors come from an adult man with HIV who was CMV-seropositive. Each CDR3 is given with its conserved first and last residue. Only some rows state a clone size, as once, few, many or a class for expanded clones.

CDR3 protein	V gene	J gene	clone size	CDR3 length
CASSSHPISRYGYTF	TRBV27	TRBJ1-2	once	15
CASSPMTGGHRNTEAFF	TRBV4-1	TRBJ1-1	-	17
CASRTYEQYF	TRBV2	TRBJ2-7	-	10
CASSQALRGAITDTQYF	TRBV4-1	TRBJ2-3	-	17
CASSIDQLAGLLNTGELFF	TRBV19	TRBJ2-2	-	19
CASSQGTDETEKLFF	TRBV14	TRBJ1-4	-	15
CASSLFTSGDNEQYF	TRBV7-2	TRBJ2-7	-	15
CASSYRPGTGNEKLFF	TRBV6-6	TRBJ1-4	-	16
CASSQDATNEKLFF	TRBV3-1/TRBV3-2	TRBJ1-4	-	14
CASSLALAERNTGELFF	TRBV5-1	TRBJ2-2	-	17
CASRPGQGANTEAFF	TRBV19	TRBJ1-1	few	15
CAISESTPTANTEAFF	TRBV10-3	TRBJ1-1	-	16
CASRTSGGKEAQYF	TRBV3-1/TRBV3-2	TRBJ2-5	-	14
CASSGASPTYTNTGELFF	TRBV2	TRBJ2-2	-	18
CASSQDTTGSEDIQYF	TRBV3-1/TRBV3-2	TRBJ2-4	-	16
CASSPPGQNNEKLFF	TRBV18	TRBJ1-4	-	15
CASSQAGTDTQYF	TRBV3-1/TRBV3-2	TRBJ2-3	-	13
CASSPDSFSDGYTF	TRBV7-8	TRBJ1-2	-	14
CASSANRGLAGELFF	TRBV14	TRBJ2-2	once	15
CASSLTTGYEQYF	TRBV4-1	TRBJ2-7	-	13
CASSQGTGINEQFF	TRBV3-1/TRBV3-2	TRBJ2-1	-	14
CASSLAGGGIGETQYF	TRBV7-8	TRBJ2-5	-	16
CASSPTAGEGYGYTF	TRBV18	TRBJ1-2	-	15
CASSVGGSVLADTQYF	TRBV9	TRBJ2-3	-	16
CASNYEQYF	TRBV2	TRBJ2-7	-	9
CASSLRDSRYEQYF	TRBV21-1	TRBJ2-7	-	14
CASSRDPLDTQYF	TRBV6-5	TRBJ2-3	-	13
CASSFEAGGWGSSYEQYF	TRBV7-2	TRBJ2-7	-	18
CASSYSADGTYEQYF	TRBV6-5	TRBJ2-7	-	15
CASSQPGGSGNTIYF	TRBV4-1	TRBJ1-3	-	15
CASSLVVGEINTQYF	TRBV7-9	TRBJ2-3	-	15
CASSTRDRESSPLHF	TRBV7-8	TRBJ1-6	-	15
CASSLGRGTGELFF	TRBV7-3	TRBJ2-2	-	14
CASSPGGEVTEAFF	TRBV11-3	TRBJ1-1	-	14
CASSRGGVPYEQYF	TRBV3-1/TRBV3-2	TRBJ2-7	-	14
CASRNRGLGEQYF	TRBV2	TRBJ2-7	-	13
CASSVGFWEKLFF	TRBV9	TRBJ1-4	-	13
CASSSGTGQGNTIYF	TRBV5-1	TRBJ1-3	-	15
CASSYGGPLNTEAFF	TRBV6-2/TRBV6-3	TRBJ1-1	-	15
CASSYSDTQYF	TRBV14	TRBJ2-3	-	11
CASSYSSGGWGNTIYF	TRBV6-5	TRBJ1-3	few	16
CAITELGGNYGYTF	TRBV10-3	TRBJ1-2	-	14
CASSEGAGYNQPQHF	TRBV2	TRBJ1-5	-	15
CASSLSSTDTQYF	TRBV7-9	TRBJ2-3	once	13
CASRLAGTDTQYF	TRBV6-5	TRBJ2-3	-	13
CASSQRQGGTEAFF	TRBV6-5	TRBJ1-1	-	14
CASRARSTSYEQYF	TRBV9	TRBJ2-7	-	14
CASSLQGGLQKLFF	TRBV11-1	TRBJ1-4	-	14
CASSSRQDTTNEKLFF	TRBV5-1	TRBJ1-4	-	16
CASHRQQTNQPQHF	TRBV11-1	TRBJ1-5	few	14
CASSLDGGSTDTQYF	TRBV7-2	TRBJ2-3	once	15
CASSLQGGTDTQYF	TRBV7-6	TRBJ2-3	-	14
CASSGTGKRTDTQYF	TRBV25-1	TRBJ2-3	-	15
CASSLGQGYNSPLHF	TRBV7-9	TRBJ1-6	-	15